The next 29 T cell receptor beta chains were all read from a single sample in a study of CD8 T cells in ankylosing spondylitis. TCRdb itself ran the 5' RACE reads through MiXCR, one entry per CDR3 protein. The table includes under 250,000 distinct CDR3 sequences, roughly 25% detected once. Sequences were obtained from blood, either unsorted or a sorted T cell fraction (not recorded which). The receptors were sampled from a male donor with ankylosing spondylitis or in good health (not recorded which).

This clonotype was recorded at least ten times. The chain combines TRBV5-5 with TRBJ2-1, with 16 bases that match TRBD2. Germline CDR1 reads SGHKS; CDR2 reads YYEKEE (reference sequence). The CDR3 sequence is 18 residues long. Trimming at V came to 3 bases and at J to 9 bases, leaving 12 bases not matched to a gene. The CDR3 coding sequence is TGTGCCAGCAGCTCACTTCCGGGACTAGCGGGAGGGAGTACTGAGCAGTTCTTC. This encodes CASSSLPGLAGGSTEQFF. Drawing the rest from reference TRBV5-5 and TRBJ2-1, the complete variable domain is DAGVTQSPTHLIKTRGQQVTLRCSPISGHKSVSWYQQVLGQGPQFIFQYYEKEERGRGNFPDRFSARQFPNYSSELNVNALLLGDSALYLCASSSLPGLAGGSTEQFFGPGTRLTVL.

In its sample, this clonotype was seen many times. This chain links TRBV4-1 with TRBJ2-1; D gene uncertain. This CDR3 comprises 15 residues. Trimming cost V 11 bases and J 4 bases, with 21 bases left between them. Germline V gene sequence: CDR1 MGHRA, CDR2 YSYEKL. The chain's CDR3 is CACGNSGTNYNEQFF. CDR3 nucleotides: TGCGCCTGTGGGAACTCAGGAACTAATTACAATGAGCAGTTCTTC.

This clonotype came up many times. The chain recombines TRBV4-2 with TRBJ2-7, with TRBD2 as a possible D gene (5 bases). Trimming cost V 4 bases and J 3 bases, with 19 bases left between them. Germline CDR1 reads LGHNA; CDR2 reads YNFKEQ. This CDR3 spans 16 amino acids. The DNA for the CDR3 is TGTGCCAGCAGCCGGAATTGGTGGGAGAAAAGCTACGAGCAGTACTTC. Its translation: CASSRNWWEKSYEQYF.

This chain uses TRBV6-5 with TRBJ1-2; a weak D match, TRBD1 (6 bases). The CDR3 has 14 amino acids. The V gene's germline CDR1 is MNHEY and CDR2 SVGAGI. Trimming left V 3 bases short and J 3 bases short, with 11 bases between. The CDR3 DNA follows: TGTGCCAGCAGTTATGCGGGGGGCCACTATGGCTACACCTTC. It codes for CASSYAGGHYGYTF.

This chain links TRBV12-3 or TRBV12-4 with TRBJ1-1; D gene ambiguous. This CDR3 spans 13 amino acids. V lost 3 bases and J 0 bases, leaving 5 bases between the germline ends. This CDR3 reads CASSLSMNTEAFF. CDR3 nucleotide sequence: TGTGCCAGCAGTTTGAGCATGAACACTGAAGCTTTCTTT.

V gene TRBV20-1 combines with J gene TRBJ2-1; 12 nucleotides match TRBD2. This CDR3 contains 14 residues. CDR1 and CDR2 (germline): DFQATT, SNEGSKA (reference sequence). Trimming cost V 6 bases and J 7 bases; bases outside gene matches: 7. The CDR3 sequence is CSAASGRALNEQFF. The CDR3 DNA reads TGCAGTGCCGCTAGCGGGAGGGCCTTAAATGAGCAGTTCTTC.

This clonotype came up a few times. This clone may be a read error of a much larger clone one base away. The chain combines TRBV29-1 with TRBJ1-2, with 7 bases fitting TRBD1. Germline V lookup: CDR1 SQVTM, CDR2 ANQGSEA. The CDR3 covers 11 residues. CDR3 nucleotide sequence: TGCAGGGTTGGGGGACAGCATGGCTACACCTTC. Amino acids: CRVGGQHGYTF.

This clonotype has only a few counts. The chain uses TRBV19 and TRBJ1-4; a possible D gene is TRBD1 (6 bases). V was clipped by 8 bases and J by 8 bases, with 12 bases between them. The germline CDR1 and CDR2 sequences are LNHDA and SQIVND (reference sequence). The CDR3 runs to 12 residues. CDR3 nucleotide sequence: TGTGCCAGTCAGGACAGAAACGAAAAACTGTTTTTT. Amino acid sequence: CASQDRNEKLFF.

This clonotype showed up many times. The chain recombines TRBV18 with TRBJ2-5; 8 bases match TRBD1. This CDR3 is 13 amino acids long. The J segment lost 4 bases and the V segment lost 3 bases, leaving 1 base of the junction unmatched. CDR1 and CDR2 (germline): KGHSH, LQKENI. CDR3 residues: CASSPQGAETQYF. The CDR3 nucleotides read TGTGCCAGCTCACCTCAGGGGGCAGAGACCCAGTACTTC.

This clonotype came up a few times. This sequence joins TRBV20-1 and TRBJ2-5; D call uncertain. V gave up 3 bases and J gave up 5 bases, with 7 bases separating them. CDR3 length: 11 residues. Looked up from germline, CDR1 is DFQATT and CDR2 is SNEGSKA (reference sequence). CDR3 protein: CSASIEETQYF. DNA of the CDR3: TGCAGTGCTAGTATTGAGGAGACCCAGTACTTC.

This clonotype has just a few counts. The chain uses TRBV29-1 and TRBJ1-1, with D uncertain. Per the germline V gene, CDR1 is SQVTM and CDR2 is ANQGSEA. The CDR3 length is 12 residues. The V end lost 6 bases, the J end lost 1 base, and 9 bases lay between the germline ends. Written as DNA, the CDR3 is TGCAGCGTCCGGTTTGGGAACACTGAAGCTTTCTTT. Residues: CSVRFGNTEAFF.

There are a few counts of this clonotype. As DNA, the CDR3 is TGTGCCAGCAGCTTAGGGGGGACGGAGACCCAGTACTTC. As protein: CASSLGGTETQYF. This chain uses TRBV7-9 with TRBJ2-5, with D perhaps assigned TRBD1 or TRBD2 (5 bases each). Germline CDR1 is SEHNR and CDR2 is FQNEAQ (reference sequence). This CDR3 has 13 amino acids. V was pared by 1 base and J by 5 bases, with 8 bases between.

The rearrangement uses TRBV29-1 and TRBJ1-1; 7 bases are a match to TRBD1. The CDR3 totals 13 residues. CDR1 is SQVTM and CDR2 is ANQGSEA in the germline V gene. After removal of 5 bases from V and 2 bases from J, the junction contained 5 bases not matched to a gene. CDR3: CSVRQGRNTEAFF. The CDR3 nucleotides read TGCAGCGTTCGACAGGGCCGTAACACTGAAGCTTTCTTT.

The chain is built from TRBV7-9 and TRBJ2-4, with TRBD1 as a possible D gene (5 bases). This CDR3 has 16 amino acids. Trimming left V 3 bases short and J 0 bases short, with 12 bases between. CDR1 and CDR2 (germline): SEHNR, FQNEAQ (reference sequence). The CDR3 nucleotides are TGTGCCAGCAGCTTTGAAGGGGTACTAGCCAAAAACATTCAGTACTTC. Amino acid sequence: CASSFEGVLAKNIQYF.

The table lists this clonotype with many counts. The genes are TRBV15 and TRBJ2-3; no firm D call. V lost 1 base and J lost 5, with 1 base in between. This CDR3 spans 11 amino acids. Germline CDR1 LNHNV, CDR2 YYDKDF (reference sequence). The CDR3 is CATSRVDTQYF. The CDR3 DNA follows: TGTGCCACCAGCAGAGTAGATACGCAGTATTTT.

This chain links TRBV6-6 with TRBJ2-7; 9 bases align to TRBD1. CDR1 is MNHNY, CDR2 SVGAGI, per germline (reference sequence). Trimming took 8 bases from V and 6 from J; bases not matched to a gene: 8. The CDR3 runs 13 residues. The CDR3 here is CASQDRGLGEQYF. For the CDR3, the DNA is TGTGCCAGCCAGGACAGGGGATTGGGCGAGCAGTACTTC.

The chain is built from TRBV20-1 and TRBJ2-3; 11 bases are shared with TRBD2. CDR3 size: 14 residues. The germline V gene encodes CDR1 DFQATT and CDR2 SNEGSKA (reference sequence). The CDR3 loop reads CGSASGRRADTQYF. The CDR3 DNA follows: TGCGGATCCGCTAGCGGGAGGCGTGCAGATACGCAGTATTTT.

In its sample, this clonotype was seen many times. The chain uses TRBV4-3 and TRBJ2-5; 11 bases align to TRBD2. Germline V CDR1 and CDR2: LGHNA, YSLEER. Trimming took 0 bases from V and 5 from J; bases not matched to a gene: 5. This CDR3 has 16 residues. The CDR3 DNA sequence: TGCGCCAGCAGCCAAGATAGCGGGAGGGCCGGGGAGACCCAGTACTTC. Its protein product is CASSQDSGRAGETQYF.

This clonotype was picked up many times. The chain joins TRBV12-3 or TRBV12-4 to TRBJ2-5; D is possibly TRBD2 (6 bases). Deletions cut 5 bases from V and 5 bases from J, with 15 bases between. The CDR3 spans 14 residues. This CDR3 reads CASSRVARGETQYF. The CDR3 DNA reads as TGTGCCAGCAGTCGCGTTGCACGGGGGGAGACCCAGTACTTC.

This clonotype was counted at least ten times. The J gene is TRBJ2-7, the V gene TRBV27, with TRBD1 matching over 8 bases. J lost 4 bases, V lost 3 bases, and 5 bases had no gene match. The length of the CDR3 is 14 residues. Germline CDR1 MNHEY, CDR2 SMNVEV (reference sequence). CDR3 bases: TGTGCCAGCAGTTTCCGGGACAGGTCTTACGAGCAGTACTTC. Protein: CASSFRDRSYEQYF.

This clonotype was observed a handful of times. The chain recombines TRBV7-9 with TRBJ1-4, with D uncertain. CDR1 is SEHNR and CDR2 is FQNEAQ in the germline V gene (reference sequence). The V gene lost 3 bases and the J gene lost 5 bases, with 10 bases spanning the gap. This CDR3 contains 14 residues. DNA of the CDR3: TGTGCCAGCAGCTTCCGGGCCTTGAATGAAAAACTGTTTTTT. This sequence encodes CASSFRALNEKLFF.

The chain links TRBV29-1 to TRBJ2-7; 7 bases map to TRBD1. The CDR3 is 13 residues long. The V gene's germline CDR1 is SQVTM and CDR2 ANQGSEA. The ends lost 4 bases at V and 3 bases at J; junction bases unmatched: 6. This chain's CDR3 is CSVVSGGFYEQYF. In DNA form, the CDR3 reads TGCAGCGTTGTGTCAGGGGGATTCTACGAGCAGTACTTC.

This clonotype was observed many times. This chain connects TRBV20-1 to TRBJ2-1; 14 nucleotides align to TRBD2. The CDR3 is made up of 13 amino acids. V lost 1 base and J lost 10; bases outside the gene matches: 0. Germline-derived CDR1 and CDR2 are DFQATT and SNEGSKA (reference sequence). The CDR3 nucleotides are TGCAGTGCTAGAGGGACTAGCGGGAGGGAGCAGTTCTTC. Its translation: CSARGTSGREQFF.

The CDR3 bases are TGCAGCGTTGTTGCAGATACGCAGTATTTT. This gives the protein CSVVADTQYF. V is TRBV29-1 and J is TRBJ2-3; D is uncertain. V was pared by 4 bases and J by 4 bases, with 3 bases between. Germline V gives CDR1 SQVTM, CDR2 ANQGSEA. The CDR3 contains 10 residues.

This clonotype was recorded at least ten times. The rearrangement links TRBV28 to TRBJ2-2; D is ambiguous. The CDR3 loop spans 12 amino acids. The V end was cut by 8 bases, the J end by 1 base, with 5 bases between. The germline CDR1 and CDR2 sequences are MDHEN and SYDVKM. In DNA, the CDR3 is TGTGCCAGCTCAGGGAACACCGGGGAGCTGTTTTTT. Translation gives CASSGNTGELFF.

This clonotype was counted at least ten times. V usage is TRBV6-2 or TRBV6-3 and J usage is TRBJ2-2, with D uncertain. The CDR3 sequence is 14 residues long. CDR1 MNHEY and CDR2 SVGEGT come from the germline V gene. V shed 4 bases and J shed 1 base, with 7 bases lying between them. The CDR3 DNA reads TGTGCCAGCAGTTGGGTCCGGAACACCGGGGAGCTGTTTTTT. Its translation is CASSWVRNTGELFF.

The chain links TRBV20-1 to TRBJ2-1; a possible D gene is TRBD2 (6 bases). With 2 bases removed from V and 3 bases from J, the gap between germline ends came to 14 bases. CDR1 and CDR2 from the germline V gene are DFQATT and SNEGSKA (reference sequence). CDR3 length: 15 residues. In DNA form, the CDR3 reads TGCAGTGCTAGACGTAGCGGACCGGGCTACAATGAGCAGTTCTTC. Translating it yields CSARRSGPGYNEQFF.

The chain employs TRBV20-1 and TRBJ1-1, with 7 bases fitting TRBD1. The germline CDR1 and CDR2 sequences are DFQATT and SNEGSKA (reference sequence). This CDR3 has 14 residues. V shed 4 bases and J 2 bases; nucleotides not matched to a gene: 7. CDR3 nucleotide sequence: TGCAGTGCTACGCGGGACAGCATCAACACTGAAGCTTTCTTT. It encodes CSATRDSINTEAFF.

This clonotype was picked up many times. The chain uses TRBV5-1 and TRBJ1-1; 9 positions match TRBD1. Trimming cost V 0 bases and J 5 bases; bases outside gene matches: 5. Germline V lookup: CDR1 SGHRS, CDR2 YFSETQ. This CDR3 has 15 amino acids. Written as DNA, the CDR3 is TGCGCCAGCAGCTTGGACGGACAGGGGCTGACTGAAGCTTTCTTT. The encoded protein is CASSLDGQGLTEAFF.